The present T cell receptor (beta chain) was sequenced within a study of cytomegalovirus exposure and HLA in healthy donors (dated by TCRdb to the late 2010s). Regarding the research as a whole: An earlier analysis of 587 of the donors reported about 250 Gb of sequence data and some 120 million unique TCR beta sequences from about 180 million T cells. Five DR-DQ haplotypes were handled as single units for association and clustering because linkage in the cohort was strong. An earlier analysis of more than 450 of the donors used high-throughput TCR beta sequencing to judge whether each TCR beta V gene segment behaved as functional or pseudogenic. Donor age, sex, ethnicity and CMV serostatus were compiled together with the repertoire data. Among 398 genotyped donors of the cohort, an average of about 240,000 unique TCR beta nucleotide sequences were sequenced per donor, approximately 20% of them non-productive. A later analysis re-analyzed previously published TCR beta repertoires from approximately 670 donors and added high-resolution HLA genotyping to study TCR occurrence patterns. The number of typed donors differed by locus: 629-630 for A, B, C, DRB1 and DQB1; approximately 520 for DQA1; 606 for DPA1; and around 490 for DPB1. A later genetic analysis took genome-wide SNP genotypes for about 65% of the 666 donors and used that subset as a discovery cohort. Around 320 gigabases of sequencing data and approximately 84 million unique TCR sequences were included in an early release covering 550 to 650 HLA-typed donors. Class I and class II HLA loci were covered by the typing at four-digit resolution. All discovery cohort repertoires had been generated on a single sequencing platform. To predict cytomegalovirus infection status, the study brought together high-throughput TCR immunosequencing, statistical association of individual TCRs with disease status, and machine learning. Along with the roughly 700-subject first cohort, a separate validation cohort of 120 different subjects was used. The later analysis used no new phenotypic data to find candidate immune exposures, relying instead on TCR beta sequences and their occurrence across donors. The study aimed to test whether signatures of past pathogen exposure could be identified by cataloging public T cell receptors. The study used immunosequencing to profile the T cell repertoires of about 670 subjects and linked those repertoires to cytomegalovirus serostatus. Of the 300 to 450 genotyped donors, 81% were placed in the genetic ancestry cluster associated with self-reported Caucasian donors. Here is what the overall study found, with its caveats: The authors suggested that the approach could potentially be extended to other disease states and immunological phenotypes. Most TCR sequences were seen in very few donors, while some public TCRs were found in many individuals. The earlier analysis of 587 of the donors excluded roughly 17 rarely observed V segments, including chromosome 9 orphons, because counts were too low. This cohort had only TCR beta chains sequenced, and the lack of alpha or paired-chain data limited which features could be detected. A later genetic analysis associated a missense DCLRE1C variant with V-gene and J-gene trimming of TCR beta chains, and an independent cohort replicated the association. Broadly in line with IMGT annotations, most TCR beta V segments showed up in productive rearrangements about 87% or about 30% of the time in an earlier analysis of around 550 of the donors. A further reported finding was that TCR beta sequences accurately predicted the HLA-A and HLA-B alleles for most subjects in the first cohort. Linkage disequilibrium might explain the correlated functional status among segregating V segments, but an unknown experimental factor could not be ruled out. A later genetic analysis reported fewer N-insertions in productive TCRs among donors in an Asian-associated ancestry cluster than the roughly 700-donor mean. According to a later analysis, TCR association rates differed among HLA loci, with DRB1 alleles showing the most associated TCRs and HLA-C alleles showing the fewest. Assigning TCR associations to individual alleles was difficult when HLA alleles, especially DR and DQ, strongly co-occurred. Several of the top co-occurrence clusters appeared to be linked to parvovirus B19, influenza, CMV and Epstein-Barr virus, according to a later analysis. In the study, around 150 TCR beta chains were listed as associated with cytomegalovirus. A few of the identified cytomegalovirus-associated TCR beta chains were confirmed in vitro to be specific for cytomegalovirus antigens. For the cohort, immune exposure information was limited to CMV serostatus. The presence/absence analyses assumed that sequencing depth was roughly uniform across donors, and that assumption may not be true. Specific HLA alleles were associated with over 15,000 TCR beta sequences at a false discovery rate of 0.05 in a later analysis. A cluster of highly shared sequence variants was judged likely to represent a technical artifact of the sequencing pipeline. Because HLA typing was missing for some donors at each locus, association tests included only the typed subset. A later analysis found that most CMV-associated TCR beta chains appeared HLA-restricted, with HLA associations seemingly driven largely by CMV exposure. The 87-base-pair reads could not distinguish some IMGT-functional V segments, including TRBV6-2 and TRBV6-3, so those segments were excluded. Cytomegalovirus status was reported to be diagnosed by the classifier with high specificity and sensitivity in both the original and validation cohorts. In a later analysis, HLA-associated TCR beta chains showed more clonal expansion and lower generation probabilities than non-associated chains that were equally common.

The CDR3 sequence holds 15 residues, the cysteine and phenylalanine included. Just CDR3 DNA is preserved here, 45 bases in frame from base 1. The germline V gene (reference sequence) yields MNHEY for CDR1 and SMNVEV for CDR2. V is cut by 7 bases and J by 4 bases, and the space between the germline ends is 18 bases. In total, 500 to 700 healthy bone marrow donors made up the cohort. At the time of sampling, every cohort member was nominally healthy, though immune exposures that went unrecorded were likely present. The donor was CMV seronegative and was included in the group of around 320 seronegative cohort members. Each donor provided a peripheral blood sample, and peripheral blood mononuclear cells were used for TCR beta sequencing. Genomic DNA extraction from the blood cell samples was performed with the Qiagen DNeasy Blood Extraction Kit. The library came from the immunoSEQ multiplex PCR assay. For the multiplex PCR, a mixture combining 60 forward primers for TCR Vbeta segments and 13 reverse primers for TCR Jbeta segments was used. The CDR3 region of rearranged TCR beta genes was amplified from genomic DNA by a multiplex PCR assay. The amplified TCR beta libraries were sequenced on the Illumina HiSeq System as 87-base-pair reads. The source study handled its data this way. In a later analysis, about 80 million unique TCR beta chains were counted across the roughly 670 repertoires, and roughly 11 million of these chains were shared by at least two donors. A nearest-neighbor algorithm error-corrected the raw reads and collapsed the reads into unique sequences, merging closely related sequences to remove PCR and sequencing errors. CDR3 sequences were aligned to IMGT reference sequences to assign V, D and J gene segments. For a sequence to be retained, a match of at least six nucleotides to both a V gene segment and a J gene segment was required. A rearrangement counted as productive if the CDR3 had no stop codons and remained in frame with V and J, and every other rearrangement counted as non-productive. CDR3 was defined by IMGT convention, running from the second conserved V-encoded cysteine to the conserved J-encoded phenylalanine. Sequences without an unambiguous match to a single V gene segment were excluded from the earlier analysis of approximately 600 of the donors. An earlier analysis of several hundred of the donors called V segments functional above 56.7% productive rearrangements and segregating when the between-donor standard deviation exceeded 5%. A statistical classification framework was built to diagnose cytomegalovirus status from the catalog of TCR beta chain sequences. V and J gene assignment, in a later analysis, came from comparing TCR nucleotide sequences with IMGT/GENE-DB human TR gene sequences. In a later analysis, CDR3 sequences and most-parsimonious VDJ recombination scenarios were assigned using the TCRdist pipeline. In a later analysis, each TCR beta chain was defined by its CDR3 amino acid sequence together with its V-gene family, and reads without a unique V-gene family were excluded. As a way to deal with suspected cross-contamination and a sequencing artifact, a later analysis dropped under 600 nucleotide sequences that were highly shared and had low generation probability. For each public chain, a later analysis derived a clonal expansion index from normalized ranks of inferred template counts within each repertoire. In a later analysis, generation probabilities were computed with a VDJ recombination model fitted to out-of-frame rearrangements, and the resulting probabilities were checked against IGoR. In a later analysis, TCR-TCR, TCR-HLA and TCR-CMV co-occurrence was scored with hypergeometric tests, and a repertoire-size bias correction was applied to TCR pairs. A later analysis estimated false discovery rates by permuting HLA or CMV assignments 20 times. In a later analysis, co-occurring TCRs were grouped using DBSCAN, and TCRdist sequence similarity was added for clustering within HLA-allele-positive subsets. Repertoires with fewer than 30,000 or more than 120,000 public chains were left out of co-occurrence clustering, as were a handful of repertoires with anomalous nucleotide sharing. TCRdb holds this immuneACCESS table with in-frame rearrangements only. Some clones are missing; in checked studies, unresolved V genes explain under half, and the rest has no known cause. The V and J calls and the clone size are those of that table, but D and trimming were determined from the DNA. The sample yields 150,000 to 200,000 clones; around four fifths were counted once. The top ten constitute about 1.3% of the sample.

Details on this clone: This clone's antigen is unknown. No base quality information exists; no much larger clone differs at one position.

The clonotype originates from a woman under 40 in good health and CMV-seronegative. The source material was PBMCs. The chain couples TRBV27 to TRBJ2-3, and TRBD1 may be the D gene, going by 6 matching bases. Here the CDR3 is given as CASKPRGFTPDTQYF. The nucleotide sequence is given as TGTGCCAGCAAACCCAGGGGCTTCACCCCAGATACGCAGTATTTT.